These 15 T cell receptor beta chains originate from one sample sequenced in a study of tissue T cells after allogeneic stem cell transplantation. Sequencing was performed with immunoSEQ multiplex PCR; in TCRdb, only in-frame clones are kept and a portion is missing. The sample lists more than 9,500 clones, roughly 66% seen once, with about 9.3% in the top ten. The sequenced sample was tissue from the jejunum, obtained at autopsy. All receptors derive from a woman aged 18-49 years with breast cancer.

Remarks on this clone: At the DNA level, this CDR3 is encoded by other sequences in the same sample as well. The CDR3 DNA sequence: TGTGCCTGGAGTGTTGGAGATACGCAGTATTTT. Translation: CAWSVGDTQYF. J is TRBJ2-3 and V is TRBV30; the D is unclear. Trimming stripped 0 bases from V and 5 bases from J, with 3 bases between. Germline values: CDR1 GTSNPN, CDR2 SVGIG (reference sequence). The CDR3 consists of 11 residues.

The V gene is TRBV5-1, the J gene TRBJ1-6; TRBD1 matches 9 bases. This CDR3 comprises 16 residues. The J segment lost 6 bases and the V segment lost 2 bases, leaving 6 bases of the junction unmatched. The germline CDR1 and CDR2 sequences are SGHRS and YFSETQ. CDR3 bases: TGCGCCAGCAGCTTCACAGGGGGCGCGGGTAATTCACCCCTCCACTTT. Translating it yields CASSFTGGAGNSPLHF.

V usage is TRBV15 and J usage is TRBJ1-2; the D gene is possibly TRBD1 (5 bases). The CDR3 sequence is 14 residues long. Per germline, CDR1 LNHNV and CDR2 YYDKDF (reference sequence). Between the trimmed V and J ends, which lost 0 bases and 1 base, there was a span of 6 bases. The CDR3 nucleotides are TGTGCCACCAGCAGAGATGGGGGTAACTATGGCTACACCTTC. Encoded protein: CATSRDGGNYGYTF.

This chain connects TRBV19 to TRBJ2-2, with D maybe TRBD1 (8 bases). Trimming shortened V by 7 bases and J by 5 bases, and 17 bases separated the two germline ends. The V gene's germline CDR1 is LNHDA and CDR2 SQIVND (reference sequence). The CDR3 runs 15 residues. CDR3 in amino acids: CASMQTGEGTGELFF. The CDR3 DNA reads as TGTGCCAGTATGCAGACAGGGGAGGGAACCGGGGAGCTGTTTTTT.

V is TRBV5-4 and J is TRBJ2-1; maybe TRBD2 (7 bases). The germline CDR1 and CDR2 sequences are SGHNT and YYREEE (reference sequence). CDR3 length equals 13 residues. The V and J ends lost 1 base and 16 bases respectively, with 18 bases between them. The CDR3 nucleotides read TGTGCCAGCAGCTTGAAACGTGGGGGGGCCGTATTCTTC. Translated, it gives CASSLKRGGAVFF. Full variable domain (remainder filled in from reference TRBV5-4 and TRBJ2-1): ETGVTQSPTHLIKTRGQQVTLRCSSQSGHNTVSWYQQALGQGPQFIFQYYREEENGRGNFPPRFSGLQFPNYSSELNVNALELDDSALYLCASSLKRGGAVFFGPGTRLTVL.

This clone was found a few times. The chain couples TRBV4-3 to TRBJ2-7, with no clear D. Between the trimmed V and J ends, which lost 5 bases and 0 bases, there was a span of 11 bases. The CDR3 totals 14 residues. Germline V gives CDR1 LGHNA, CDR2 YSLEER. Written as DNA, the CDR3 is TGCGCCAGCAGCGCTGAACAGAGCTCCTACGAGCAGTACTTC. Translated: CASSAEQSSYEQYF.

The chain joins TRBV28 to TRBJ1-3, with D unclear. The germline V gene encodes CDR1 MDHEN and CDR2 SYDVKM. The CDR3 is made up of 14 amino acids. The V and J ends lost 6 bases and 3 bases respectively, with 12 bases between them. CDR3 nucleotide sequence: TGTGCCAGCAGGGTAGCGGGTGATGGAAACACCATATATTTT. Translated: CASRVAGDGNTIYF.

V and J are TRBV11-3 and TRBJ2-1; 10 bases line up with TRBD2. Per the germline V gene, CDR1 is SGHNT and CDR2 is YENEEA. J lost 7 bases, V lost 0 bases, and 3 bases had no gene match. This CDR3 contains 15 residues. CDR3: CASSLEAGGHNEQFF. The CDR3 region has the DNA TGTGCCAGCAGCTTAGAAGCGGGGGGGCATAATGAGCAGTTCTTC.

This clone was seen only a few times. This chain connects TRBV2 to TRBJ2-7; weak D call: TRBD1 (6 bases). Germline assignment: CDR1 SNHLY and CDR2 FYNNEI. This CDR3 spans 12 amino acids. V lost 5 bases and J lost 7, with 12 bases in between. CDR3 in amino acids: CASSKGVSEQYF. The CDR3 nucleotides read TGTGCCAGCAGTAAGGGGGTTAGTGAGCAGTACTTC.

This clone is categorized as medium-sized. The chain joins TRBV6-5 to TRBJ2-1; D possibly matches TRBD1 or TRBD2 (5 bases each). Deletions cut 6 bases from V and 9 bases from J, with 18 bases between. Germline V gives CDR1 MNHEY, CDR2 SVGAGI. CDR3 length: 14 amino acids. The CDR3 region is CASRSPGHRAEQFF. In DNA, the CDR3 is TGTGCCAGCAGATCCCCGGGGCATAGGGCTGAGCAGTTCTTC.

The V call is TRBV4-2, the J call TRBJ2-1; possibly TRBD2 for D (5 bases). Trimming stripped 4 bases from V and 10 bases from J, with 17 bases between. The CDR3 contains 14 residues. The germline V gene encodes CDR1 LGHNA and CDR2 YNFKEQ. CDR3 sequence: CASSLETTLGEQFF. In DNA form, the CDR3 reads TGTGCCAGCAGCCTAGAGACTACCCTCGGGGAGCAGTTCTTC.

The chain combines TRBV7-2 with TRBJ2-5; D gene ambiguous. CDR1 is SGHTA and CDR2 is FQGNSA in the germline V gene. The CDR3 length is 15 residues. V lost 4 bases and J 2 bases, leaving 14 bases between the germline ends. Here the CDR3 DNA reads TGTGCCAGCAGCTCCGGATCATCCTTACAAGAGACCCAGTACTTC. The encoded protein is CASSSGSSLQETQYF.

V gene TRBV24-1 combines with J gene TRBJ2-2; 10 bases agree with TRBD2. V lost 4 bases, J lost 7 bases, and 8 bases stayed unmatched. This CDR3 spans 16 amino acids. Germline V gene sequence: CDR1 KGHDR, CDR2 SFDVKD. The CDR3 region is CATSDPTSGAVGELFF. CDR3 sequence (DNA): TGTGCCACCAGTGACCCCACTAGCGGGGCGGTCGGGGAGCTGTTTTTT.

This clone was seen a few times. This chain uses TRBV30 with TRBJ2-1; no reliable D call. The CDR3 length is 11 residues. The V gene lost 0 bases and the J gene lost 11 bases, with 8 bases spanning the gap. Germline values: CDR1 GTSNPN, CDR2 SVGIG (reference sequence). CDR3 sequence: CAWSVQIKQFF. The CDR3 region has the DNA TGTGCCTGGAGTGTACAAATCAAGCAGTTCTTC.

This clone was observed a handful of times. This chain joins TRBV9 and TRBJ2-2; a possible D gene is TRBD1 (6 bases). This CDR3 contains 16 residues. Looked up from germline, CDR1 is SGDLS and CDR2 is YYNGEE. V was pared by 4 bases and J by 4 bases, with 17 bases between. CDR3 nucleotide sequence: TGTGCCAGCAGCCCCCAGTGGGGGCTAGGCACCGGGGAGCTGTTTTTT. Translated: CASSPQWGLGTGELFF.